The 13 T cell receptor beta chains below come from one sample, sequenced in a study of T cell repertoires in cytomegalovirus infection. One entry per CDR3 protein, called by TCRdb with MiXCR from the reads. This sample has around 540,000 distinct CDR3 sequences, with about 33% found just once. Antigen specificity for these receptors is unknown. Material: cultured PBMCs, obtained from culture after CMV antigen stimulation. Every receptor here comes from a human donor in good health (CMV status not recorded). Some clones in this sample may be carry-over from other donors' samples.

This clonotype was seen only a few times. This chain links TRBV28 with TRBJ2-3; 12 nucleotides agree with TRBD1. This CDR3 has 17 residues. Germline-derived CDR1 and CDR2 are MDHEN and SYDVKM. The V segment lost 0 bases and the J segment 4 bases; nucleotides outside the gene matches: 5. CDR3 nucleotide sequence: TGTGCCAGCAGTTTATGGGAGGGACAGGGGGCGGCAGATACGCAGTATTTT. Protein: CASSLWEGQGAADTQYF.

This clonotype was found a few times. This chain links TRBV11-1 with TRBJ2-1, with 14 bases lining up with TRBD2. The ends lost 1 base at V and 1 base at J; junction bases unmatched: 3. The CDR3 has 18 amino acids. CDR1 is SGHAT and CDR2 is FQDESV in the germline V gene (reference sequence). The CDR3 spells CASSLGGLAGGSYNEQFF. For the CDR3, the DNA is TGTGCCAGCAGCTTAGGAGGACTAGCGGGAGGTTCCTACAATGAGCAGTTCTTC.

The chain employs TRBV20-1 and TRBJ1-4, with TRBD1 identical over 8 bases. Trimming cost V 0 bases and J 7 bases; bases outside gene matches: 7. From germline, CDR1 is DFQATT and CDR2 SNEGSKA (reference sequence). The CDR3 totals 15 residues. The CDR3 nucleotides read TGCAGTGCTAGAGATCATGGCAGGGGGCTTGAAAAACTGTTTTTT. Encoded protein: CSARDHGRGLEKLFF.

The chain employs TRBV28 and TRBJ1-1, with D unclear. The CDR3 has 13 amino acids. The V gene lost 6 bases and the J gene lost 2 bases, with 10 bases spanning the gap. CDR1 is MDHEN, CDR2 SYDVKM, per germline. In DNA, the CDR3 is TGTGCCAGCAGAAATGGCCGAAACACTGAAGCTTTCTTT. Translated: CASRNGRNTEAFF.

This chain joins TRBV19 and TRBJ2-3, with D hard to call. Trimming cost V 6 bases and J 8 bases, with 12 bases left between them. CDR1 and CDR2 (germline): LNHDA, SQIVND (reference sequence). This CDR3 comprises 12 residues. Here the CDR3 DNA reads TGTGCCAGTAGCGGTTACCTAGTTACGCAGTATTTT. It translates to CASSGYLVTQYF. Looking up the rest from reference TRBV19 and TRBJ2-3 gives the full variable domain: DGGITQSPKYLFRKEGQNVTLSCEQNLNHDAMYWYRQDPGQGLRLIYYSQIVNDFQKGDIAEGYSVSREKKESFPLTVTSAQKNPTAFYLCASSGYLVTQYFGPGTRLTVL.

A few counts support this clonotype. The J gene is TRBJ2-2, the V gene TRBV7-8, with 8 bases lining up with TRBD2. With V trimmed by 4 bases and J by 3 bases, 7 bases remained unmatched. From germline, CDR1 is SGHVS and CDR2 FQNEAQ. The CDR3 has 16 amino acids. The CDR3 reads CASSSPGGLDTGELFF. The CDR3, as DNA: TGTGCCAGCAGCTCTCCGGGAGGGCTCGACACCGGGGAGCTGTTTTTT.

In this sample, this clonotype turned up many times. At one end the junction does not follow the germline gene, possibly because of a read error. The chain has TRBV7-7 and TRBJ1-1, with 7 bases lining up with TRBD1. From germline, CDR1 is SSHAT and CDR2 FNYEAQ (reference sequence). The CDR3 sequence is 13 residues long. DNA for the CDR3: TGTGCTAGCAGCTTAGACAGGGTCTCAGAAGCTTTCTTT. It encodes CASSLDRVSEAFF.

This chain's CDR3 is CASSLAGPSKNIQYF. The CDR3 region has the DNA TGTGCCAGCAGTTTAGCAGGGCCCTCCAAAAACATTCAGTACTTC. This chain links TRBV27 with TRBJ2-4, with a weak D call TRBD1 (5 bases). Germline assignment: CDR1 MNHEY and CDR2 SMNVEV (reference sequence). The CDR3 is made up of 15 amino acids. The V end was cut by 2 bases, the J end by 2 bases, with 10 bases between.

This clonotype was counted only a few times. The V call is TRBV6-2 or TRBV6-3, the J call TRBJ1-2, with TRBD1 identical over 9 bases. V was pared by 2 bases and J by 4 bases, with 11 bases of the junction left unmatched. The CDR3 sequence is 17 residues long. The germline V gene encodes CDR1 MNHEY and CDR2 SVGEGT. The CDR3 spells CASSYITGTGIGYGYTF. The CDR3 nucleotides are TGTGCCAGCAGTTACATAACCGGGACAGGGATCGGCTATGGCTACACCTTC.

This chain connects TRBV29-1 to TRBJ1-1; TRBD1 aligns across 7 bases. The V and J ends lost 6 bases and 1 base, in that order; junction bases with no gene match: 11. The CDR3 has 15 amino acids. The germline CDR1 and CDR2 sequences are SQVTM and ANQGSEA. This CDR3 reads CSVRPAGGENTEAFF. The DNA of the CDR3 is TGCAGCGTCCGGCCGGCAGGGGGGGAGAACACTGAAGCTTTCTTT.

This clonotype was observed a handful of times. The genes are TRBV13 and TRBJ2-2, with 8 bases lining up with TRBD1. The CDR3 spans 17 residues. Unmatched junction bases numbered 8, after V lost 5 bases and J lost 0 bases. Germline assignment: CDR1 PRHDT and CDR2 FYEKMQ (reference sequence). CDR3 DNA sequence: TGTGCCAGCAGCACTACTAGGACAGGGTCGAACACCGGGGAGCTGTTTTTT. It yields the protein CASSTTRTGSNTGELFF.

The chain couples TRBV2 to TRBJ2-6, with 8 positions matching TRBD1. Germline values: CDR1 SNHLY, CDR2 FYNNEI. This CDR3 has 17 residues. With 7 bases clipped from V and 0 bases from J, the junction kept 8 bases outside the gene matches. The CDR3 DNA reads as TGTGCCAGCAACCGGGACAGGACCGCCTCTGGGGCCAACGTCCTGACTTTC. It translates to CASNRDRTASGANVLTF.

Ten or more counts support this clonotype. The rearrangement joins TRBV7-2 to TRBJ2-1, with a tentative D call TRBD2 (6 bases). V dropped 5 bases and J dropped 4 bases, with 15 bases sitting between them. This CDR3 is 15 amino acids long. CDR1 is SGHTA and CDR2 is FQGNSA in the germline V gene. The DNA of the CDR3 is TGTGCCAGCAGCCCCCCCGGGAGTTCTTACAATGAGCAGTTCTTC. Translated, it gives CASSPPGSSYNEQFF.